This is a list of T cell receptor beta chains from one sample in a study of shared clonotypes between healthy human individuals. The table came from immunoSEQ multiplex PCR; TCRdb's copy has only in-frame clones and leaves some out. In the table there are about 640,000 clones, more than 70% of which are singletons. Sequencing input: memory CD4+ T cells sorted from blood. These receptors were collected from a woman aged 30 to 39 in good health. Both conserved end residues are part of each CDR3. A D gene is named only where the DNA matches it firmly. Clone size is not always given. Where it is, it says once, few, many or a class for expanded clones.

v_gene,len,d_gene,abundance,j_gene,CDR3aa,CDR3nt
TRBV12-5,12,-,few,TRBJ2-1,CASGLGDGLQFF,TGTGCTAGTGGTTTGGGTGACGGATTACAGTTCTTC
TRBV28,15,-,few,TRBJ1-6,CASSPFRGSNSPLHF,TGTGCCAGCAGTCCCTTTCGGGGAAGTAATTCACCCCTCCACTTT
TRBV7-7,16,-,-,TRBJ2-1,CASSTRPGRGYNEQFF,TGTGCCAGCAGCACCCGACCAGGGCGGGGCTACAATGAGCAGTTCTTC
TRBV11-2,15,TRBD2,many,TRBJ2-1,CASRITSGRANEQFF,TGTGCCAGCAGGATTACTAGCGGGAGGGCCAATGAGCAGTTCTTC
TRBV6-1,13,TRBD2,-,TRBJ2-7,CATSGTSGSEQYF,TGTGCCACCTCCGGGACTAGCGGGAGCGAGCAGTACTTC
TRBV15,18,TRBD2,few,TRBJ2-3,CATSWQTTSGSFSDTQYF,TGTGCCACCAGCTGGCAAACTACTAGCGGGAGTTTTTCAGATACGCAGTATTTT
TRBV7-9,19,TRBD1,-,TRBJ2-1,CASSSHIGTGRVLYNEQFF,TGTGCCAGCAGCTCCCACATAGGGACAGGGAGGGTACTCTACAATGAGCAGTTCTTC
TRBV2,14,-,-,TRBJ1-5,CASSRENSNQPQHF,TGTGCCAGCAGCCGGGAGAATAGCAATCAGCCCCAGCATTTT
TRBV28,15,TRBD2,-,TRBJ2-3,CASSPAGVYTDTQYF,TGTGCCAGCAGTCCAGCGGGAGTGTACACAGATACGCAGTATTTT
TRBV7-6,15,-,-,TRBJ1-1,CASRQIREEDTEAFF,TGTGCCAGCAGGCAAATCAGGGAGGAAGACACTGAAGCTTTCTTT
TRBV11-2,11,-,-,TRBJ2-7,CASSSLYEQYF,TGTGCCAGCAGTTCCCTCTACGAGCAGTACTTC
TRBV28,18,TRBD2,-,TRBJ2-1,CASSSETSGSRSYNEQFF,TGTGCCAGCAGTTCCGAGACTAGCGGGAGTAGGTCCTACAATGAGCAGTTCTTC
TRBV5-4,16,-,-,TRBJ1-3,CASSFHGTPSGNTIYF,TGTGCCAGCAGCTTCCACGGGACACCCTCTGGAAACACCATATATTTT
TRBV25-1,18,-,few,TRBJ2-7,CASSEAAGFGERTYEQYF,TGTGCCAGCAGTGAGGCCGCGGGTTTCGGGGAAAGAACCTACGAGCAGTACTTC
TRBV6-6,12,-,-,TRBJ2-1,CASSFRRDEQFF,TGTGCCAGCAGTTTCAGACGCGATGAGCAGTTCTTC
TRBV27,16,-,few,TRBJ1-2,CATRSPAKGLNYGYTF,TGTGCCACGCGGTCCCCCGCTAAGGGGTTAAACTATGGCTACACCTTC
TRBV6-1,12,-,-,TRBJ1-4,CASRETNEKLFF,TGTGCCAGCAGGGAGACTAATGAAAAACTGTTTTTT
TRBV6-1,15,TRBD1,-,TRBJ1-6,CASSEQTGLDSPLHF,TGTGCCAGCAGTGAACAGACAGGGCTGGATTCACCCCTCCACTTT
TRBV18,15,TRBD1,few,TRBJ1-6,CASSPGQIYNSPLHF,TGTGCCAGCTCTCCGGGACAGATTTATAATTCACCCCTCCACTTT
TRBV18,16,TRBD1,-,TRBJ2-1,CASSPGTGGLYNEQFF,TGTGCCAGCTCCCCCGGGACAGGGGGCTTATACAATGAGCAGTTCTTC
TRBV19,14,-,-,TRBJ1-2,CASRPGPQFYGYTF,TGTGCCAGTAGGCCTGGTCCACAGTTCTATGGCTACACCTTC
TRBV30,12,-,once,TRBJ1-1,CAWSVGIPRAFF,TGTGCCTGGAGTGTAGGGATCCCAAGGGCTTTCTTT
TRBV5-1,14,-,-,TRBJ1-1,CASSQDGLNTEAFF,TGCGCCAGCAGCCAGGACGGCCTGAACACTGAAGCTTTCTTT
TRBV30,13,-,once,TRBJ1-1,CAWSVRGGTEAFF,TGTGCCTGGAGTGTACGAGGCGGGACTGAAGCTTTCTTT
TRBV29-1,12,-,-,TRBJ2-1,CSVDSVHNEQFF,TGCAGCGTTGATAGCGTACACAATGAGCAGTTCTTC
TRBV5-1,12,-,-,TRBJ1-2,CASSLQSDGYTF,TGCGCCAGCAGCTTGCAGAGCGATGGCTACACCTTC
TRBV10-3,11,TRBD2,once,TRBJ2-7,CAIGEGYEQYF,TGTGCCATCGGGGAGGGATACGAGCAGTACTTC
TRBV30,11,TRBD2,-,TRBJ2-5,CAWRTSETQYF,TGTGCCTGGAGGACTAGCGAGACCCAGTACTTC
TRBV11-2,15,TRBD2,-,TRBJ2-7,CASSRTSGLTYEQYF,TGTGCCAGCAGCAGGACTAGCGGGCTAACCTACGAGCAGTACTTC
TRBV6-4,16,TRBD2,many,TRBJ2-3,CASSDQAGGPIDTQYF,TGTGCCAGCAGTGACCAAGCGGGAGGGCCGATAGATACGCAGTATTTT
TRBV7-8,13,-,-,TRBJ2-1,CASSFQGGNEQFF,TGTGCCAGCAGCTTTCAGGGGGGCAATGAGCAGTTCTTC
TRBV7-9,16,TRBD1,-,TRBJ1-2,CASSLDSRQGANGYTF,TGTGCCAGCAGCTTAGATAGCAGACAGGGGGCGAACGGCTACACCTTC
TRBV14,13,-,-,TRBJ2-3,CASSQEVVDTQYF,TGTGCCAGCAGCCAAGAGGTGGTCGATACGCAGTATTTT
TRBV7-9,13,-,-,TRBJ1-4,CASSLNAGEKLFF,TGTGCCAGCAGCTTAAATGCGGGGGAAAAACTGTTTTTT
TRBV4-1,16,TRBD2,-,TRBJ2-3,CASSQLAGIPSDTQYF,TGCGCCAGCAGCCAGCTAGCGGGAATTCCTTCAGATACGCAGTATTTT
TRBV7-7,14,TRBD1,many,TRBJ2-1,CASSPGQGTDEQFF,TGTGCCAGCAGCCCGGGACAGGGTACGGATGAGCAGTTCTTC
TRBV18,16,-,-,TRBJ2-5,CASSPGQPPRGETQYF,TGTGCCAGCTCACCGGGTCAACCTCCGCGAGGAGAGACCCAGTACTTC
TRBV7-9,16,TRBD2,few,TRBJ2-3,CASSLGLAGDTDTQYF,TGTGCCAGCAGCTTAGGACTAGCGGGAGACACAGATACGCAGTATTTT
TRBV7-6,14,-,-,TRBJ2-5,CASSLVFREKTQYF,TGTGCCAGCAGCTTAGTTTTCAGGGAAAAGACCCAGTACTTC
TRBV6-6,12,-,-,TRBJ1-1,CASSLGRTEAFF,TGTGCCAGCAGTTTAGGGCGGACTGAAGCTTTCTTT
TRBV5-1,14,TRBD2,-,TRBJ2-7,CASSLVGGGREQYF,TGCGCCAGCAGCTTGGTCGGGGGCGGGAGGGAGCAGTACTTC
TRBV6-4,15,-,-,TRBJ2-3,CASSDGGQPTDTQYF,TGTGCTAGCAGTGACGGCGGCCAACCCACAGATACGCAGTATTTT
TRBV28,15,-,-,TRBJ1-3,CASSSGGGSGNTIYF,TGTGCCAGCAGTTCGGGGGGCGGCTCTGGAAACACCATATATTTT
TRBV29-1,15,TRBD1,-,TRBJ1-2,CSVGSLRTGGFGYTF,TGCAGCGTTGGTTCTCTTCGGACAGGTGGATTTGGCTACACCTTC
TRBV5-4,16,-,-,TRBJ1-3,CASSSPVAGAGNTIYF,TGTGCCAGCAGCTCCCCCGTGGCGGGGGCCGGAAACACCATATATTTT
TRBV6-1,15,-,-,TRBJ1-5,CASIPSQNPGQPQHF,TGTGCCAGCATTCCGTCCCAAAACCCCGGTCAGCCCCAGCATTTT
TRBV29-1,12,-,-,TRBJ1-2,CSVWINERGYTF,TGCAGCGTTTGGATTAATGAACGTGGCTACACCTTC
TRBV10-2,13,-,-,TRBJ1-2,CASSRGEDYGYTF,TGCGCCAGCAGCAGGGGAGAGGACTATGGCTACACCTTC
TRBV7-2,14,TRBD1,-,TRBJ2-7,CASSRPGTGGEQYF,TGTGCCAGCAGCCGACCCGGGACAGGGGGTGAGCAGTACTTC
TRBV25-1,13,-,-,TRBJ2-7,CASSTPKDNEQYF,TGTGCCAGCAGTACCCCTAAGGATAACGAGCAGTACTTC
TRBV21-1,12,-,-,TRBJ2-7,CAGFLQSYEQYF,TGTGCCGGATTCCTACAGAGCTACGAGCAGTACTTC
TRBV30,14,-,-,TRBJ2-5,CAWRRTSTEETQYF,TGTGCCTGGAGGCGCACAAGTACCGAAGAGACCCAGTACTTC
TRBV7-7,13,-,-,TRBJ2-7,CASSLRVHDEQYF,TGTGCCAGCAGCTTAAGAGTCCACGACGAGCAGTACTTC
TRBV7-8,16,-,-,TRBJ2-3,CASSLVREWQTDTQYF,TGTGCCAGCAGCTTAGTCCGGGAATGGCAGACAGATACGCAGTATTTT